These T cell receptor beta chains were read from a single sample in a study of T cells in Graves' hyperthyroidism and ophthalmopathy. TCRdb passed the multiplex PCR reads through MiXCR, listing each CDR3 protein once. Of about 560,000 distinct CDR3 sequences in the sample, approximately 15% are singletons; the top ten hold approximately 15%. Sequencing used blood. The receptor set was obtained from a woman in her thirties or forties with Graves' hyperthyroidism. Both conserved end residues are part of each CDR3.

V	CDR3
TRBV28	CASSLGQFWPQLAQPQHF
TRBV2	CASSVGLEVDEQFF
TRBV29-1	CSVGQGAQGYTF
TRBV30	CAWSELAGGTDTQYF
TRBV20-1	CSARSSLSNYGYTF
TRBV9	CASSVDQASNEQFF
TRBV7-6	CASSQGELGYEQYF
TRBV10-2	CASGTSRGVAEQYF
TRBV25-1	CASKRPRDRVNEQYF
TRBV24-1	CATSDLRGTGELFF
TRBV24-1	CATSDGGLETQYF
TRBV27	CASSAGLAEYEQFF
TRBV6-1	CASSEDGFSGANVLTF
TRBV12-3/TRBV12-4	CASKPGLAGAYNEQFF
TRBV9	CASSVGGTRGTDTQYF
TRBV29-1	CSVLHRGGRETQYF
TRBV7-9	CASSKETQYF
TRBV27	CASSLTGVGYQETQYF
TRBV2	CASNSRARTDTQYF
TRBV7-8	CASSYDREGQPQHF